Reported below is one T cell receptor (beta chain). This sample was taken from a study of blood T cell repertoires in COVID-19. Study as a whole: COVID-19 samples from acute and convalescent phases originated in the United States, Italy and Spain. The cDNA or gDNA used as material had been derived from T cells, B-cell-depleted T cells, or PBMCs.

The CDR3 has 14 residues. Looked up from germline, CDR1 is LNHDA and CDR2 is SQIVND (reference sequence). V lost 3 bases to trimming and J lost 2 bases, with 10 bases between them. In the original analysis: Estimation of nucleated cell counts was performed using reference gene primer amplification. Sequencing used immunoSEQ multiplex PCR; TCRdb keeps in-frame clones, though not all of them. V and J calls and clone size follow that table, whereas D and trimming were derived from the DNA. Among over 200,000 clones, roughly 88% were seen once, and the ten largest hold 1.5% to 2%. The origin of this receptor is a woman aged 45-65 years who had recovered from COVID-19. This chain uses TRBV19 with TRBJ1-1; unclear D gene. What was sequenced was PBMCs or T cells enriched from blood (not recorded which). The CDR3 spells CASSIHRDNTEAFF. The CDR3 DNA sequence: TGTGCCAGTAGTATTCACAGAGATAACACTGAAGCTTTCTTT.